This T cell receptor beta chain was sequenced in a study of T cells in Graves' hyperthyroidism and ophthalmopathy (dated by TCRdb to the late 2010s). With respect to the entire study: Peripheral blood was sampled at the time of initial diagnosis, prior to any treatment. To identify distinguishing TCR V-J signatures, a discovery cohort of 90 to 100 patients was used, comprising 43 with Graves' ophthalmopathy and roughly 60 with stable Graves' hyperthyroidism. Prospective prediction of ophthalmopathy was tested in an independent validation cohort consisting of roughly 20 hyperthyroidism patients and around 17 patients who later progressed to ophthalmopathy. For training and testing, the approximately 92 patients in the discovery cohort were randomly divided in a 7:3 ratio. Thyroid tissue and blood T-cell repertoires from several Graves' hyperthyroidism patients were also compared in the study. After blood sampling, hyperthyroidism patients were treated with methimazole at a starting dose of 30 mg daily, and ophthalmopathy patients were treated with high-dose intravenous methylprednisolone. TCR Vbeta CDR3 sequencing of 120 to 150 peripheral blood samples (approximately 44 ophthalmopathy, 75 hyperthyroidism and roughly 17 progressor patients) is reported in the paper. General findings and caveats noted by the study authors: In validation, progression to ophthalmopathy was predicted by the model with nearly 71% sensitivity and roughly 76% specificity, a median of approximately 6.5 months before onset. Blood samples also contained most of the expanded thyroid clonotypes (frequency above 0.001), which suggests that blood repertoires may reflect thyroid immune responses. Sample size was not statistically predetermined, and blinding of investigators to group allocation was not performed. In cross-validation, a model built on a 13 V-J signature told ophthalmopathy apart from stable hyperthyroidism with less than 90% sensitivity and approximately 84% specificity, and in testing the same model reached 80%/75%.

The TCR beta CDR3 regions were amplified from RNA transcripts. The TCR CDR3 was subjected to a first round of RT-PCR using the HTBI primer set and the Qiagen OneStep RT-PCR kit. The libraries were constructed in a second round of multiplex PCR and then size-selected and purified. Paired-end sequencing of the libraries was performed with 100 bp reads on an Illumina HiSeq2000. Under the source paper's analysis protocol: SOAPnuke was used to process the raw data, throwing out any read that contained adapters or uncalled bases, had a mean Phred below 15, or lacked an exact constant-primer or identifier match. COPE v1.2.5 was used to merge the high-quality paired reads, and each unique nucleotide sequence was defined as a clonotype. Clonotypes were aligned to IMGT TRBV, TRBD and TRBJ reference segments using MiTCR v1.1. The analysis included only V-J combinations with a frequency above 0.0001, which together covered 99.2% of the repertoires. The TCS score was defined as F50 (clonal expansion) divided by E x V (chaos), with BLOSUM62-based TCRdist calculated between CDR3 peptides within each V-J. Welch's t-statistics and random forest reduced 514 V-J features to 13, which were used in a naive Bayes classifier (R e1071). TCRdb trimmed the raw reads at Q25, called clones with MiXCR and kept productive beta chains. Entries are consolidated by CDR3 protein sequence, retaining the most common genes and DNA. TCRdb's processing, not the authors', yielded these V and J calls. The sample includes roughly 720,000 distinct CDR3 sequences, with approximately 15% observed a single time. The top ten clones comprise around a sixth of the sample.

There are a few counts of this clonotype. Its cognate antigen has yet to be identified. Qualities for individual bases were not recorded, and no much larger clone is one base off. In the germline V gene, CDR1 corresponds to SGHVS and CDR2 to FQNEAQ. Germline trimming amounts to 3 bases on V and 10 bases on J, with 6 as the count of junction bases outside the gene matches. The CDR3 measures 13 amino acids from cysteine to phenylalanine. The only DNA kept is the CDR3, 39 bases in frame from the first base. Stable Graves' hyperthyroidism was defined as no progression to ophthalmopathy during 18 months of follow-up. Hyperthyroidism patients were newly diagnosed, had a disease duration of under 2 months, and were aged 18 to 65 years. Exclusion was applied to patients with uncontrolled infections, other autoimmune diseases, pregnancy or lactation. Clinical symptoms, serum thyroxine and TRAb, thyroid ultrasound, and orbital computed tomography formed the basis for the diagnoses. PBMCs were separated from about 10 ml of fresh peripheral blood using Ficoll-Paque density gradient centrifugation. Trizol reagent was used to extract total RNA, and RNA quality was then checked on an Agilent 2100 Bioanalyzer.

The clonotype comes from a man aged 50-60 years with Graves' hyperthyroidism. Recombination joined TRBV7-8 with TRBJ2-1; TRBD2 fits 7 bases in the junction. Sequencing was carried out using blood. CDR3 reads: CASSLGTSEEQFF. The DNA reads as follows: TGTGCCAGCAGCTTGGGTACTAGCGAAGAGCAGTTCTTC.